Listed below are T cell receptor beta chains from one sample, sequenced in a study of blood T cell repertoires in COVID-19. Sequenced by immunoSEQ multiplex PCR; TCRdb stores in-frame clones only, minus some. The data contain roughly 220,000 clones, about 88% of them singletons. Sequencing was done on a sample of peripheral blood. The source is a woman between 50 and 59 years old with COVID-19, enrolled during active disease. Each CDR3 is given with its conserved first and last residue. A D gene is named only where the DNA matches it firmly. Rows may omit the clone size; those that give it use once, few, many or a size class.

clone size	V gene	D gene	J gene	CDR3 protein	CDR3 DNA
many	TRBV5-1	TRBD2	TRBJ2-7	CASSSSTGGRGYEQYF	TGCGCCAGCAGCTCATCGACGGGGGGAAGGGGCTACGAGCAGTACTTC
NA	TRBV25-1	TRBD1	TRBJ2-3	CASSDPIRDRVDTQYF	TGTGCCAGCAGTGACCCAATCCGGGACAGGGTCGATACGCAGTATTTT
few	TRBV2	NA	TRBJ1-4	CATRGGTNEKLFF	TGTGCCACCCGGGGGGGGACTAATGAAAAACTGTTTTTT
NA	TRBV18	NA	TRBJ2-5	CASSPPGRGQETQYF	TGTGCCAGCTCACCTCCGGGAAGGGGGCAAGAGACCCAGTACTTC
NA	TRBV7-6	TRBD1	TRBJ2-5	CASSSWTGDRGTQYF	TGTGCCAGCAGCTCTTGGACAGGGGACAGGGGGACCCAGTACTTC
NA	TRBV9	NA	TRBJ2-7	CASSPTWGTEQYF	TGTGCCAGCAGCCCAACCTGGGGGACAGAGCAGTACTTC
NA	TRBV4-3	TRBD1	TRBJ1-1	CASSYFRTGGSNTEAFF	TGCGCCAGCAGCTATTTTCGTACAGGGGGGTCGAACACTGAAGCTTTCTTT
NA	TRBV5-1	NA	TRBJ1-1	CASSYSYHTEAFF	TGCGCCAGCAGCTACTCATACCACACTGAAGCTTTCTTT
once	TRBV5-5	TRBD1	TRBJ1-2	CASSGTGEYYGYTF	TGTGCCAGCAGCGGAACAGGGGAATACTATGGCTACACCTTC
NA	TRBV29-1	TRBD2	TRBJ2-5	CVVGGGETQYF	TGCGTGGTTGGGGGGGGTGAGACCCAGTACTTC
NA	TRBV7-2	NA	TRBJ1-4	CASSSRTGFNEKLFF	TGTGCCAGCAGCTCCAGAACAGGGTTTAATGAAAAACTGTTTTTT
NA	TRBV19	NA	TRBJ1-5	CASSSRGTPGSNQPQHF	TGTGCCAGTAGTTCTCGCGGGACCCCGGGTAGCAATCAGCCCCAGCATTTT
once	TRBV5-1	TRBD1	TRBJ2-1	CASSLFGTAYNEQFF	TGCGCCAGCAGCTTGTTCGGGACAGCTTACAATGAGCAGTTCTTC
NA	TRBV12-5	NA	TRBJ1-1	CASGQDILNTEAFF	TGTGCTAGTGGTCAAGACATCCTGAACACTGAAGCTTTCTTT
NA	TRBV21-1	NA	TRBJ2-7	CASSKDSSYEQYF	TGTGCCAGCAGCAAAGACTCCTCCTACGAGCAGTACTTC
NA	TRBV5-4	TRBD2	TRBJ2-7	CASSLTGGYEQYF	TGTGCCAGCAGCTTGACGGGGGGCTACGAGCAGTACTTC
NA	TRBV7-2	TRBD2	TRBJ2-3	CASSLLAGSTDTQYF	TGTGCCAGCAGCTTACTAGCGGGCAGCACAGATACGCAGTATTTT
NA	TRBV19	TRBD1	TRBJ2-7	CASSMGRGFYEQYF	TGTGCCAGTAGTATGGGCAGGGGGTTCTACGAGCAGTACTTC
NA	TRBV5-1	TRBD1	TRBJ2-6	CASSRGQGNSGANVLTF	TGCGCCAGCTCGAGGGGACAGGGTAACTCTGGGGCCAACGTCCTGACTTTC
NA	TRBV2	TRBD2	TRBJ2-5	CASRGTRLQETQYF	TGTGCCAGCAGGGGGACTAGGCTCCAAGAGACCCAGTACTTC
NA	TRBV19	TRBD1	TRBJ1-2	CASSPGTDNYGYTF	TGTGCCAGTAGTCCCGGGACAGATAACTATGGCTACACCTTC
NA	TRBV12-3/TRBV12-4	NA	TRBJ1-1	CASTRQPNTEAFF	TGTGCCAGCACCCGACAGCCGAACACTGAAGCTTTCTTT
NA	TRBV30	NA	TRBJ1-1	CAWSSLNTEAFF	TGTGCCTGGAGTAGCCTGAACACTGAAGCTTTCTTT
NA	TRBV7-6	NA	TRBJ1-6	CATGNDSPLHF	TGTGCCACCGGGAACGATTCACCCCTCCACTTT
NA	TRBV18	TRBD1	TRBJ1-6	CASSPKRDRNSPLHF	TGTGCCAGCTCCCCCAAGAGGGACAGAAATTCACCCCTCCACTTT
NA	TRBV28	NA	TRBJ1-1	CASSLSRGTEAFF	TGTGCCAGCAGTTTGTCAAGGGGCACTGAAGCTTTCTTT
NA	TRBV12-3/TRBV12-4	NA	TRBJ1-1	CASKTGIWAFF	TGTGCCAGTAAAACAGGGATCTGGGCTTTCTTT
NA	TRBV5-4	NA	TRBJ2-1	CASSLTRISYNEQFF	TGTGCCAGCAGCTTGACCAGGATTTCCTACAATGAGCAGTTCTTC
once	TRBV2	NA	TRBJ1-5	CASSDQGRGNQPQHF	TGTGCCAGCAGTGATCAGGGGAGGGGCAATCAGCCCCAGCATTTT
NA	TRBV5-4	NA	TRBJ2-3	CASLQGKNADTQYF	TGTGCCAGCCTACAGGGAAAAAATGCAGATACGCAGTATTTT
NA	TRBV19	NA	TRBJ1-3	CASSISQFSGNTIYF	TGTGCCAGTAGTATTTCACAGTTCTCTGGAAACACCATATATTTT
NA	TRBV6-1	NA	TRBJ2-7	CASSEPLKTLLAPVSYEQYF	TGTGCCAGCAGTGAACCCCTAAAGACTCTTCTAGCGCCGGTCTCCTACGAGCAGTACTTC
NA	TRBV19	TRBD2	TRBJ2-7	CASSISGGAEQYF	TGTGCCAGTAGTATAAGCGGGGGGGCCGAGCAGTACTTC
NA	TRBV12-5	TRBD1	TRBJ1-1	CASGLDRGPNTEAFF	TGTGCTAGTGGTTTGGACAGGGGGCCAAACACTGAAGCTTTCTTT
NA	TRBV28	NA	TRBJ1-2	CASSLGYYGYTF	TGTGCCAGCAGTTTGGGCTACTATGGCTACACCTTC
NA	TRBV27	NA	TRBJ1-5	CASSSGGASNQPQHF	TGTGCCAGCAGCTCGGGAGGGGCTAGCAATCAGCCCCAGCATTTT
NA	TRBV19	NA	TRBJ2-1	CASSIGRGYNEQFF	TGTGCCAGTAGTATTGGCCGGGGGTACAATGAGCAGTTCTTC
NA	TRBV19	NA	TRBJ1-1	CALSEGSEAFF	TGTGCCCTCTCAGAGGGCTCTGAAGCTTTCTTT
NA	TRBV2	TRBD1	TRBJ1-1	CASSSHRGTNTEAFF	TGTGCCAGCAGTTCTCACAGGGGCACGAACACTGAAGCTTTCTTT
NA	TRBV2	TRBD1	TRBJ1-2	CASSLTGGNSGYTF	TGTGCCAGCAGTCTAACAGGGGGGAACTCTGGCTACACCTTC
once	TRBV19	NA	TRBJ1-2	CASSMPGGRANYGYTF	TGTGCCAGTAGTATGCCCGGGGGTCGGGCTAACTATGGCTACACCTTC
NA	TRBV2	NA	TRBJ2-2	CASHLPGNTGELFF	TGTGCCAGCCACCTGCCAGGGAACACCGGGGAGCTGTTTTTT
NA	TRBV24-1	TRBD2	TRBJ2-1	CATSDPKSPLAGGRGEQFF	TGTGCCACCAGTGATCCCAAGTCTCCACTAGCGGGGGGGCGTGGTGAGCAGTTCTTC
NA	TRBV6-5	NA	TRBJ1-5	CASRSQGSQPQHF	TGTGCCAGCAGGTCACAGGGAAGTCAGCCCCAGCATTTT
NA	TRBV7-2	NA	TRBJ2-1	CASSSQGFGEQFF	TGTGCCAGCAGCTCCCAGGGTTTCGGTGAGCAGTTCTTC
NA	TRBV6-1	TRBD1	TRBJ1-3	CASSERRGPGGNTIYF	TGTGCCAGCAGTGAAAGGAGGGGGCCGGGGGGAAACACCATATATTTT
NA	TRBV11-2	TRBD1	TRBJ2-5	CASSAQGQGTGETQYF	TGTGCCAGCAGCGCCCAGGGACAGGGGACAGGGGAGACCCAGTACTTC
NA	TRBV5-5	NA	TRBJ1-5	CASSTEGVQPQHF	TGTGCCAGCAGTACAGAGGGGGTTCAGCCCCAGCATTTT